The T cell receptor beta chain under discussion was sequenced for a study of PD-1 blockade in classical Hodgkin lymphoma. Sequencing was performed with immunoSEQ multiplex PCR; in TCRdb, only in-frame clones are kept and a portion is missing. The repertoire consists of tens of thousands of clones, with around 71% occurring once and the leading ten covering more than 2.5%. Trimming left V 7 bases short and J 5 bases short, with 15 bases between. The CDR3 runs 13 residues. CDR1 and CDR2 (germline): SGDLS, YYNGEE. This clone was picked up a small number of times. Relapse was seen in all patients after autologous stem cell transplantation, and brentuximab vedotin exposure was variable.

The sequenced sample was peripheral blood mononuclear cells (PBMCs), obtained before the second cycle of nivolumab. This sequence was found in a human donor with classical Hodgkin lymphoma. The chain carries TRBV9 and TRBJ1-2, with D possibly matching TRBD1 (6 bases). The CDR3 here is CASEQGQGYGYTF. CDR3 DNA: TGTGCCAGCGAGCAGGGGCAGGGGTATGGCTACACCTTC.